Listed here are 26 T cell receptor beta chains from one sample, sequenced in a study of blood T cell repertoires in COVID-19 (dated by TCRdb to about 2020). The method behind the library was the immunoSEQ multiplex PCR assay. The clones in this table, taken by TCRdb from immuneACCESS, are in-frame only. Not every clone is retained; where verified, under half of the shortfall comes from an unresolved V gene, and the cause of the rest is unknown. Across this sample there are roughly 120,000 clones, with about three quarters seen only once. The ten largest clones represent around 5.9% of the sample. Sequences were obtained from peripheral blood. Every receptor here comes from a man between 65 and 79 years old with acute or convalescent COVID-19.

The gene calls are TRBV7-9 and TRBJ2-7, with 8 nucleotides matching TRBD1. Germline V lookup: CDR1 SEHNR, CDR2 FQNEAQ (reference sequence). Germline trimming cut 4 bases from V and 6 bases from J; bases unmatched to any gene: 11. The length of the CDR3 is 15 residues. CDR3 in DNA: TGTGCCAGCAGCTCACAGGGGGACTTTGAGGGCGAGCAGTACTTC. Translation gives CASSSQGDFEGEQYF.

The chain carries TRBV5-1 and TRBJ2-3; tentatively, D is TRBD2 (6 bases). From germline, CDR1 is SGHRS and CDR2 YFSETQ. Trimming removed 0 bases from V and 0 bases from J, with 8 bases in between. CDR3 length equals 15 residues. The CDR3 region is CASSLVAGSTDTQYF. The CDR3 region has the DNA TGCGCCAGCAGCTTGGTCGCGGGGAGCACAGATACGCAGTATTTT.

This rearrangement joins TRBV28 to TRBJ2-3; 7 bases map to TRBD1. In germline, CDR1 is MDHEN, CDR2 SYDVKM. The CDR3 contains 16 residues. Trimming removed 4 bases from V and 6 bases from J; junction bases left unmatched: 13. CDR3 loop: CASSYADRTGKDTQYF. The CDR3 DNA reads as TGTGCCAGCAGTTACGCGGACAGGACCGGAAAGGATACGCAGTATTTT.

This rearrangement joins TRBV5-4 to TRBJ1-6, with 8 bases lining up with TRBD1. Germline V gene lookup returns CDR1 SGHNT and CDR2 YYREEE (reference sequence). V dropped 3 bases and J dropped 7; count of bases not matched to a gene: 6. The length of the CDR3 is 15 residues. The CDR3 DNA reads as TGTGCCAGCAGCTGGGGACAGGAGAAAAATTCACCCCTCCACTTT. Encoded protein: CASSWGQEKNSPLHF.

This clone appeared a few times. The rearrangement uses TRBV4-3 and TRBJ1-3, with TRBD1 as a possible D gene (5 bases). The CDR3 totals 17 residues. CDR1 and CDR2 (germline): LGHNA, YSLEER. V lost 5 bases and J lost 0, with 17 bases in between. CDR3 residues: CASSSTSRTFSGNTIYF. The CDR3 coding sequence is TGCGCCAGCAGCTCTACGTCTAGGACATTCTCTGGAAACACCATATATTTT.

V and J are TRBV27 and TRBJ1-2; TRBD1 matches at 9 bases. Germline loops: CDR1 MNHEY, CDR2 SMNVEV (reference sequence). J lost 6 bases, V lost 5 bases, and 7 bases had no gene match. This CDR3 is 14 amino acids long. The CDR3 loop reads CASSTHRGRNGYTF. DNA of the CDR3: TGTGCCAGCAGTACTCACAGGGGGCGGAATGGCTACACCTTC.

This clone was seen a handful of times. V gene TRBV12-3 or TRBV12-4 combines with J gene TRBJ1-2, with D unresolved. Trimming cost V 3 bases and J 1 base, with 6 bases left between them. The CDR3 loop spans 13 amino acids. CDR3 coding DNA: TGTGCCAGCAGTTTGGTCAGTAACTATGGCTACACCTTC. It encodes CASSLVSNYGYTF.

This clone was observed a handful of times. The chain joins TRBV7-9 to TRBJ2-7; D remains ambiguous. This CDR3 is built from 11 residues. Per the germline V gene, CDR1 is SEHNR and CDR2 is FQNEAQ (reference sequence). V was clipped by 5 bases and J by 4 bases, with 6 bases between them. The CDR3 loop is CASSPRYEQYF. DNA of the CDR3: TGTGCCAGCAGCCCCAGATACGAGCAGTACTTC.

This chain links TRBV7-8 with TRBJ2-7; TRBD2 matches at 12 bases. The junction had 3 bases not matched to a gene; V was cut back by 0 bases and J by 3 bases. CDR3 size: 16 residues. Germline V gives CDR1 SGHVS, CDR2 FQNEAQ. The CDR3 nucleotides are TGTGCCAGCAGCTTAGCCCCTAGCGGGGGGGTCTACGAGCAGTACTTC. It codes for CASSLAPSGGVYEQYF.

CDR3 loop: CASSEGTGGAYGYTF. The CDR3 DNA follows: TGTGCCAGCAGCGAAGGGACAGGGGGTGCCTATGGCTACACCTTC. The genes are TRBV7-2 and TRBJ1-2, with 11 bases that match TRBD1. Per germline, CDR1 SGHTA and CDR2 FQGNSA. The junction had 6 bases not matched to a gene; V was cut back by 5 bases and J by 4 bases. CDR3 length equals 15 residues.

This rearrangement joins TRBV24-1 to TRBJ1-4, with D uncertain. Between the trimmed V and J ends, which lost 4 bases and 8 bases, there was a span of 7 bases. Germline V gene sequence: CDR1 KGHDR, CDR2 SFDVKD. The CDR3 extends over 12 amino acids. As DNA, the CDR3 is TGTGCCACCAGTGACTCGGGGGAAAAACTGTTTTTT. Amino acid sequence: CATSDSGEKLFF.

V gene TRBV19 combines with J gene TRBJ1-2; 8 bases align to TRBD1. The ends lost 9 bases at V and 2 bases at J; junction bases unmatched: 8. CDR1 is LNHDA and CDR2 is SQIVND in the germline V gene (reference sequence). This CDR3 comprises 14 residues. The CDR3 nucleotides read TGTGCCAGCAAACAGGGGGTTACCAACTATGGCTACACCTTC. Residues: CASKQGVTNYGYTF.

The chain employs TRBV9 and TRBJ2-2; 9 positions agree with TRBD2. Germline V lookup: CDR1 SGDLS, CDR2 YYNGEE. V was pared by 1 base and J by 5 bases, with 6 bases of the junction left unmatched. There are 16 residues in the CDR3. DNA of the CDR3: TGTGCCAGCAGCGTAACCGCGGGGGGGCGAACCGGGGAGCTGTTTTTT. Its protein product is CASSVTAGGRTGELFF.

V and J are TRBV3-1 (or the pseudogene TRBV3-2) and TRBJ1-2; 11 bases fit TRBD1. The junction had 8 bases not matched to a gene; V was cut back by 6 bases and J by 8 bases. CDR3 length: 14 amino acids. Germline V gene data show CDR1 as LGHDT and CDR2 as YNNKEL (reference sequence). The CDR3 coding sequence is TGTGCCAGCAGTCCGAGGACAGGGGGCCTAGGCTACACCTTC. This encodes CASSPRTGGLGYTF.

A few counts support this clone. This sequence joins TRBV27 and TRBJ1-6; 10 bases align to TRBD1. The length of the CDR3 is 16 residues. Germline trimming cut 4 bases from V and 10 bases from J; bases unmatched to any gene: 10. The germline CDR1 and CDR2 sequences are MNHEY and SMNVEV (reference sequence). The CDR3, as DNA: TGTGCCAGCAGTTCCCCAAGACAGGGGGCCCTATCACCCCTCCACTTT. Translating it yields CASSSPRQGALSPLHF.

This clone was seen a handful of times. The J gene is TRBJ2-1, the V gene TRBV5-8; 11 bases are a match to TRBD1. The CDR3 extends over 14 amino acids. The junction had 3 bases not matched to a gene; V was cut back by 4 bases and J by 6 bases. The germline gives CDR1 SGHTS, CDR2 YDEGEE. The CDR3 bases are TGTGCCAGCAGCCCGGACAGGGGGCGCAATGAGCAGTTCTTC. Protein sequence: CASSPDRGRNEQFF.

The chain links TRBV27 to TRBJ2-2; the D gene is possibly TRBD1 (5 bases). The CDR3 contains 14 residues. Trimming removed 3 bases at V and 4 bases at J, with 9 bases between. The germline V gene has CDR1 MNHEY and CDR2 SMNVEV (reference sequence). CDR3 amino acids: CASSFQGATGELFF. For the CDR3, the DNA is TGTGCCAGCAGTTTTCAGGGTGCCACCGGGGAGCTGTTTTTT.

V gene TRBV5-8 combines with J gene TRBJ2-3; 7 bases agree with TRBD2. This CDR3 is 15 amino acids long. The germline V gene has CDR1 SGHTS and CDR2 YDEGEE. V was pared by 1 base and J by 1 base, with 3 bases of the junction left unmatched. The CDR3: CASSLYAGGTDTQYF. As DNA, the CDR3 is TGTGCCAGCAGCTTGTATGCGGGGGGCACAGATACGCAGTATTTT.

The rearrangement uses TRBV2 and TRBJ1-2; D is perhaps TRBD1 (6 bases). Germline V gene lookup returns CDR1 SNHLY and CDR2 FYNNEI. Trimming stripped 6 bases from V and 4 bases from J, with 12 bases between. The CDR3 has 13 residues. The CDR3 DNA sequence: TGTGCCAGCAGCGCCACAGGGAGCTATGGCTACACCTTC. Amino acid sequence: CASSATGSYGYTF.

This clone has a single count. The chain couples TRBV12-3 or TRBV12-4 to TRBJ1-1; no clear D gene. V dropped 5 bases and J dropped 7 bases, with 8 bases sitting between them. The length of the CDR3 is 11 residues. The CDR3 here is CASSVNYEAFF. CDR3 in DNA: TGTGCCAGCAGTGTTAATTATGAAGCTTTCTTT.

This chain connects TRBV7-9 to TRBJ1-1; 8 nucleotides agree with TRBD1. Unmatched junction bases numbered 6, after V lost 6 bases and J lost 0 bases. In germline, CDR1 is SEHNR, CDR2 FQNEAQ (reference sequence). The CDR3 runs to 15 residues. In nucleotides, the CDR3 is TGTGCCAGCAGGGACAGGGCAACCATGAACACTGAAGCTTTCTTT. Protein sequence: CASRDRATMNTEAFF.

The gene calls are TRBV29-1 and TRBJ2-1, with TRBD2 as a possible D gene (6 bases). Germline values: CDR1 SQVTM, CDR2 ANQGSEA. Trimming stripped 8 bases from V and 13 bases from J, with 15 bases between. The CDR3 has 10 residues. CDR3 residues: CSTMDYKQFF. The CDR3, as DNA: TGCAGCACCATGGACTATAAACAGTTCTTC.

The rearrangement joins TRBV6-6 to TRBJ2-2; possibly TRBD1 for D (6 bases). The CDR3 has 14 residues. Per germline, CDR1 MNHNY and CDR2 SVGAGI (reference sequence). The V end lost 0 bases, the J end lost 5 bases, and 7 bases lay between the germline ends. For the CDR3, the DNA is TGTGCCAGCAGTTACTCGCAGGGGACCGGGGAGCTGTTTTTT. Amino acids: CASSYSQGTGELFF.

The rearrangement joins TRBV4-1 to TRBJ2-5; 8 positions agree with TRBD2. Germline V gene data show CDR1 as MGHRA and CDR2 as YSYEKL. After removal of 4 bases from V and 1 base from J, the junction contained 5 bases not matched to a gene. The CDR3 totals 15 residues. CDR3 in DNA: TGCGCCAGCAGCCCTTACACTAGCGGCCAAGAGACCCAGTACTTC. This gives the protein CASSPYTSGQETQYF.

The J gene is TRBJ1-6, the V gene TRBV27, with 9 bases identical to TRBD1. The germline V gene has CDR1 MNHEY and CDR2 SMNVEV (reference sequence). The V gene end was trimmed by 6 bases and the J gene end by 6 bases; junction bases not matched to a gene: 3. CDR3 size: 14 residues. CDR3 DNA sequence: TGTGCCAGCAGGTACAGGGGGCTTAATTCACCCCTCCACTTT. Translation gives CASRYRGLNSPLHF.

This clone showed up just once. The J gene is TRBJ2-3, the V gene TRBV27; tentatively, D is TRBD1 (5 bases). The V end was cut by 2 bases, the J end by 6 bases, with 6 bases between. CDR1 is MNHEY and CDR2 is SMNVEV in the germline V gene (reference sequence). This CDR3 is built from 12 residues. The CDR3 region is CASSLQGDTQYF. CDR3 sequence (DNA): TGTGCCAGCAGTTTACAGGGCGATACGCAGTATTTT.